This T cell receptor beta chain was sequenced during a study of blood T cell repertoires in COVID-19. Germline V gene lookup returns CDR1 SEHNR and CDR2 FQNEAQ (reference sequence). Trimming cost V 4 bases and J 3 bases; bases outside gene matches: 9. This CDR3 has 17 amino acids. Authors' analysis steps: Reference gene primer amplification yielded estimated nucleated cell counts. Clones were read by immunoSEQ multiplex PCR, and TCRdb kept only the in-frame ones, dropping some. The V and J calls and clone size come from that table; D and trimming were worked out from the DNA. The profile shows some 100,000 clones, about 92% of them singletons.

This clonotype was sampled from a middle-aged man with active COVID-19. Source material: peripheral blood. The chain carries TRBV7-9 and TRBJ2-5; 12 nucleotides line up with TRBD2. CDR3 DNA sequence: TGTGCCAGCAGCTCACCGTTGACTAGCGGGAGAGAAGAGACCCAGTACTTC. Its translation is CASSSPLTSGREETQYF.